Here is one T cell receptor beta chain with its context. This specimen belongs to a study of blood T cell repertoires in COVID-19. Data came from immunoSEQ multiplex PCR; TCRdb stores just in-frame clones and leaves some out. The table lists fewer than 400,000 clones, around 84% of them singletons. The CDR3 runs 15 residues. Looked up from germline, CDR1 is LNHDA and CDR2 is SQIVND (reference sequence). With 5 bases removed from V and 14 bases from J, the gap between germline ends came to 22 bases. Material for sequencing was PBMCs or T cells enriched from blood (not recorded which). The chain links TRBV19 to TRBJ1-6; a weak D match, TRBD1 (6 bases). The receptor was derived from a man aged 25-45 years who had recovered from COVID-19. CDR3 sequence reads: CASSAKTGAPLALHF. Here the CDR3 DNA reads TGTGCCAGTAGTGCAAAGACAGGAGCCCCTTTGGCCCTCCACTTT.